What follows are 10 T cell receptor beta chains derived from one specimen sequenced in a study of blood T cells in healthy people across ages. A second PCR of about 6 to 11 cycles used a sample-barcoded 5' primer and a J-beta primer mix. TCRdb passed the 5' RACE reads through MiXCR, listing each CDR3 protein once. The data contain 600,000 or so distinct CDR3 sequences, over 20% of them singletons. Sequencing used blood. The origin of the receptors is a man in his 70s in good health.

The V call is TRBV28, the J call TRBJ2-5; the D is unclear. The end of the DNA fits TRBJ2-1 better, so the J call may be wrong. There are 14 residues in the CDR3. Germline-derived CDR1 and CDR2 are MDHEN and SYDVKM. The CDR3 bases are TGTGCCAGCAGTTCTCTCAGGACCTACAATGAGCAGTTCTTC. Residues: CASSSLRTYNEQFF.

CDR3: CASSSQGWGTDTQYF. CDR3 in DNA: TGTGCCAGCAGCTCACAGGGCTGGGGCACAGATACGCAGTATTTT. The chain combines TRBV12-3 or TRBV12-4 with TRBJ2-3; a weak D match, TRBD1 (6 bases). Trimming shortened V by 6 bases and J by 1 base, and 14 bases separated the two germline ends. This CDR3 spans 15 amino acids.

In this sample, this clonotype turned up a few times. This sequence joins TRBV9 and TRBJ1-1, with TRBD1 as a possible D gene (5 bases). Germline CDR1 and CDR2: SGDLS and YYNGEE. There are 15 residues in the CDR3. V dropped 4 bases and J dropped 0 bases, with 13 bases sitting between them. DNA of the CDR3: TGTGCCAGCAGCCCAAGGGGACTGATGAACACTGAAGCTTTCTTT. It specifies CASSPRGLMNTEAFF.

This clonotype was counted between two and nine times. The DNA for the CDR3 is TGTGCCACCAGCAGAGAAAAGGGATTCAATGAGCAGTTCTTC. Its translation is CATSREKGFNEQFF. V is TRBV15 and J is TRBJ2-1; D unclear. This CDR3 is 14 amino acids long. Deletions cut 0 bases from V and 6 bases from J, with 9 bases between. Germline assignment: CDR1 LNHNV and CDR2 YYDKDF (reference sequence).

The chain recombines TRBV5-6 with TRBJ1-1; D is ambiguous. The CDR3 is made up of 16 amino acids. Germline V gene data show CDR1 as SGHDT and CDR2 as YYEEEE. Trimming took off 4 bases at V and 0 bases at J, with 16 bases between the two ends. DNA of the CDR3: TGTGCCAGCAGCGTGACAAGGGCGAATTTGAACACTGAAGCTTTCTTT. Its translation: CASSVTRANLNTEAFF.

This clonotype was seen more than once but under ten times. The rearrangement links TRBV20-1 to TRBJ2-7, with D unresolved. V lost 6 bases and J 0 bases, leaving 12 bases between the germline ends. There are 13 residues in the CDR3. Per germline, CDR1 DFQATT and CDR2 SNEGSKA (reference sequence). The CDR3 loop reads CSAVDGGSYEQYF. The CDR3 region has the DNA TGCAGTGCCGTTGACGGCGGCTCCTACGAGCAGTACTTC.

This clonotype has only one observation. This rearrangement joins TRBV6-5 to TRBJ1-2, with TRBD1 matching 10 bases. This CDR3 spans 16 amino acids. The V and J ends lost 0 bases and 5 bases, in that order; junction bases with no gene match: 6. Looked up from germline, CDR1 is MNHEY and CDR2 is SVGAGI. The chain's CDR3 is CASSYSRTGGGYGYTF. The DNA for the CDR3 is TGTGCCAGCAGTTACTCCAGGACAGGGGGGGGATATGGCTACACCTTC.

In this sample, this clonotype turned up a few times. The gene calls are TRBV5-1 and TRBJ2-3, with D perhaps matching TRBD1 (6 bases). V gave up 0 bases and J gave up 0 bases, with 20 bases separating them. Germline V gene data show CDR1 as SGHRS and CDR2 as YFSETQ. The CDR3 spans 19 residues. CDR3 in amino acids: CASSLEPGQVRTSTDTQYF. CDR3 DNA: TGCGCCAGCAGCTTGGAACCGGGACAAGTGCGTACTAGCACAGATACGCAGTATTTT.

This clonotype was recorded at least ten times. The CDR3 DNA is TGCAGCGTCCGGGACGGTTCCTACGAGCAGTACTTC. Encoded protein: CSVRDGSYEQYF. The chain carries TRBV29-1 and TRBJ2-7; D is tentatively TRBD1 or TRBD2 (5 bases each). The CDR3 length is 12 residues. Trimming left V 6 bases short and J 1 base short, with 10 bases between. Germline CDR1 reads SQVTM; CDR2 reads ANQGSEA.

This clonotype has more than one count but fewer than ten. The V and J genes are TRBV10-1 and TRBJ2-7, with a tentative D call TRBD2 (6 bases). The CDR3 is 15 amino acids. The V end was cut by 1 base, the J end by 2 bases, with 12 bases between. In germline, CDR1 is WNHNN, CDR2 SYGVQD (reference sequence). This chain's CDR3 is CASSEFAGTTYEQYF. The CDR3, as DNA: TGCGCCAGCAGTGAGTTCGCGGGAACAACCTACGAGCAGTACTTC.